This T cell receptor (beta chain) was sequenced during a study of early T cells in non-severe SARS-CoV-2 infection. A single record per CDR3 protein comes from TCRdb applying MiXCR to the 5' RACE reads. The sample consists of some 42,000 distinct CDR3 sequences, approximately 6.3% of them appearing once. This clonotype showed up many times. This CDR3 comprises 16 residues. Germline CDR1 and CDR2: GTSNPN and SVGIG (reference sequence). V lost 4 bases, J lost 4 bases, and 9 bases stayed unmatched. V usage is TRBV30 and J usage is TRBJ2-3, with 12 bases lining up with TRBD1. Sample: whole blood, taken at baseline. This sequence originates from an adult who was a healthcare worker with PCR-confirmed SARS-CoV-2 infection or an uninfected control (not recorded which). This chain's CDR3 is CAWIPGTGGSADTQYF. The CDR3 nucleotides are TGTGCCTGGATCCCAGGGACAGGGGGCAGCGCAGATACGCAGTATTTT.